The present T cell receptor beta chain was sequenced within a study of cytomegalovirus exposure and HLA in healthy donors (dated by TCRdb to the late 2010s). In the study overall: According to a later analysis, one platform produced both the roughly 110 validation repertoires and the 620 or so repertoires of the first cohort. In addition to the first cohort of 650 to 800 subjects, a separate validation cohort of approximately 130 different subjects was used. The study was designed to test whether signatures of past pathogen exposure could be identified by cataloging public T cell receptors. To predict cytomegalovirus infection status, the study combined high-throughput TCR immunosequencing, statistical association of individual TCRs with disease status, and machine learning. Results the study describes overall, beyond this receptor: Most TCR sequences were observed very rarely across donors, whereas some public TCRs were present in many individuals. The validation cohort had no HLA typing available for a later analysis, so co-occurrence within that cohort was assessed over all 130 or so repertoires. In vitro tests confirmed that a few of the cytomegalovirus-associated TCR beta chains recognize cytomegalovirus antigens. A total of about 150 TCR beta chains were listed by the study as associated with cytomegalovirus. The authors suggested that the approach could potentially be generalized to other disease states and immunological phenotypes. A later analysis found that TCRs clustered in the first cohort also tended to co-occur in the 120 or so validation repertoires, with 94% of cluster scores above 0. In both the original and validation cohorts, the classifier was reported to diagnose cytomegalovirus status with high specificity and sensitivity.

The donors belonged to the validation cohort of approximately 130 subjects, which was separate from the roughly 670-subject first cohort. This clone appeared a few times. Its antigen specificity is not known. Base qualities are missing; no much larger clone stands one base away. Library construction relied on the immunoSEQ multiplex PCR assay. Per the source publication's procedure: A statistical classification framework was developed to diagnose cytomegalovirus status using the catalog of TCR beta chain sequences. In TCRdb, the immuneACCESS table is reduced to in-frame sequences with V and J assigned. These tables do not hold every clone; where another copy was compared, an unresolved V gene accounts for under half, and the others remain unexplained. That table gives V, J and clone size, and the DNA gave D and trimming. The sample table lists around 200,000 clones, 81% of them with a count of one. The top ten constitute 0.95% to 1.5% of the sample.

The germline V gene yields MGHRA for CDR1 and YSYEKL for CDR2. The CDR3 runs 15 amino acids, cysteine and phenylalanine included. CDR3 DNA is the only sequence kept; it has 45 bases, read in frame from the first base. V lost 4 bases and J lost 5 bases, and the count of bases not matched to a germline gene is 10. Recombination linked TRBV4-1 to TRBJ2-7; 8 bases in the junction line up with TRBD2. The source of this sequence is a woman in her twenties or thirties in good health and CMV-seronegative. The sequencing input was PBMCs. The DNA reads as follows: TGCGCCAGCAGCCCGAGCCCGGGACTAGAAAACGAGCAGTACTTC. Its protein is CASSPSPGLENEQYF.